These 18 T cell receptor beta chains were all obtained from the same sample, sequenced in a study of blood T cell repertoires in COVID-19. Sequenced by immunoSEQ multiplex PCR; TCRdb stores in-frame clones only, minus some. This table has 75,000 to 100,000 clones, roughly 85% appearing once. Input material: peripheral blood. The receptor set was obtained from a man aged 70-80 years with acute or convalescent COVID-19.

The V gene is TRBV30, the J gene TRBJ1-4; no clear D gene. The ends were cut back, 2 bases at V and 0 bases at J, with 13 bases in the middle. The CDR3 has 16 residues. Germline values: CDR1 GTSNPN, CDR2 SVGIG (reference sequence). In nucleotides, the CDR3 is TGTGCCTGGAGTATCGGTATGAGGGCAACTAATGAAAAACTGTTTTTT. This gives the protein CAWSIGMRATNEKLFF.

This chain links TRBV15 with TRBJ1-6, with 8 positions matching TRBD1. Per germline, CDR1 LNHNV and CDR2 YYDKDF (reference sequence). With V trimmed by 5 bases and J by 6 bases, 9 bases remained unmatched. There are 16 residues in the CDR3. DNA of the CDR3: TGTGCCACCAGCGCCCGAAGGACAGGGTTTAATTCACCCCTCCACTTT. This encodes CATSARRTGFNSPLHF.

This rearrangement joins TRBV3-1 (or the pseudogene TRBV3-2) to TRBJ1-2; TRBD1 matches at 7 bases. V gave up 4 bases and J gave up 4 bases; unmatched junction bases: 6. The CDR3 totals 14 residues. Germline V gene lookup returns CDR1 LGHDT and CDR2 YNNKEL (reference sequence). The CDR3 loop is CASSRLQGGYGYTF. The CDR3, as DNA: TGTGCCAGCAGCCGCCTTCAGGGGGGCTATGGCTACACCTTC.

The rearrangement joins TRBV10-3 to TRBJ1-1; no clear D. With 10 bases removed from V and 1 base from J, the gap between germline ends came to 13 bases. Germline CDR1 ENHRY, CDR2 SYGVKD. There are 13 residues in the CDR3. CDR3 in DNA: TGTGCCAGCAAGAGGGCCGAGAACACTGAAGCTTTCTTT. It is translated as CASKRAENTEAFF.

The V and J genes are TRBV27 and TRBJ1-5; 8 nucleotides match TRBD1. Germline-derived CDR1 and CDR2 are MNHEY and SMNVEV (reference sequence). Losses at the gene ends were 6 bases for V and 4 bases for J; bases not matched to a gene: 2. This CDR3 is built from 13 residues. The CDR3 DNA reads TGTGCCAGCAGGGGACAGGAGAATCAGCCCCAGCATTTT. It encodes CASRGQENQPQHF.

The rearrangement joins TRBV3-1 (or the pseudogene TRBV3-2) to TRBJ1-1; D perhaps matches TRBD1 (5 bases). CDR3 size: 15 residues. Trimming shortened V by 7 bases and J by 4 bases, and 19 bases separated the two germline ends. From germline, CDR1 is LGHDT and CDR2 YNNKEL (reference sequence). Here the CDR3 reads CASNAGMLPGTEAFF. The CDR3 coding sequence is TGTGCCAGCAACGCAGGGATGTTGCCAGGCACTGAAGCTTTCTTT.

This rearrangement joins TRBV6-5 to TRBJ2-5, with D hard to call. This CDR3 contains 14 residues. In germline, CDR1 is MNHEY, CDR2 SVGAGI. The germline V and J ends were trimmed by 1 base and 5 bases, with 11 bases remaining between them. CDR3: CASSYLPGRETQYF. CDR3 DNA: TGTGCCAGCAGTTACTTACCGGGTCGGGAGACCCAGTACTTC.

The genes are TRBV15 and TRBJ1-6; D not resolved. Trimming took 0 bases from V and 7 from J, leaving 10 bases between them. Germline V gives CDR1 LNHNV, CDR2 YYDKDF (reference sequence). There are 15 residues in the CDR3. CDR3 nucleotide sequence: TGTGCCACCAGCAGAGATAGGAGAACAAATTCACCCCTCCACTTT. This encodes CATSRDRRTNSPLHF.

The chain joins TRBV6-6 to TRBJ1-3; 8 positions agree with TRBD1. This CDR3 is built from 13 residues. J lost 8 bases, V lost 6 bases, and 6 bases had no gene match. Germline CDR1 reads MNHNY; CDR2 reads SVGAGI (reference sequence). CDR3 DNA: TGTGCCAGCAGACCGGACAGGGCGGACACCATATATTTT. It yields the protein CASRPDRADTIYF.

This clone was found a few times. This sequence joins TRBV12-3 or TRBV12-4 and TRBJ1-5; no definite D call. This CDR3 contains 13 residues. Trimming removed 6 bases at V and 7 bases at J, with 13 bases between. The CDR3 DNA sequence: TGTGCCAGCAGACCTTCCAACCGGCAGCCCCAGCATTTT. It codes for CASRPSNRQPQHF.

The genes are TRBV6-8 and TRBJ1-4; the D gene is possibly TRBD1 (5 bases). The V end was cut by 2 bases, the J end by 4 bases, with 11 bases between. The germline V gene has CDR1 MNHGY and CDR2 SAAAGT. The CDR3 extends over 15 amino acids. CDR3: CASSYGGENNEKLFF. In DNA form, the CDR3 reads TGTGCCAGCAGTTACGGGGGGGAAAATAATGAAAAACTGTTTTTT.

The V and J genes are TRBV5-1 and TRBJ1-1; D ambiguous. CDR3 size: 15 residues. Germline CDR1 is SGHRS and CDR2 is YFSETQ. V shed 4 bases and J shed 3 bases, with 16 bases lying between them. The CDR3 spells CASSLKTKRDTEAFF. As DNA, the CDR3 is TGCGCCAGCAGCCTCAAAACAAAGAGGGACACTGAAGCTTTCTTT.

The chain carries TRBV28 and TRBJ1-2, with 8 bases aligning to TRBD1. CDR1 and CDR2 (germline): MDHEN, SYDVKM. The CDR3 length is 14 residues. V was pared by 6 bases and J by 1 base, with 4 bases of the junction left unmatched. Here the CDR3 DNA reads TGTGCCAGCAGCAGGACAGGGATTAACTATGGCTACACCTTC. It specifies CASSRTGINYGYTF.

This clone was counted a few times. V is TRBV6-5 and J is TRBJ1-5, with D possibly matching TRBD1 (6 bases). The length of the CDR3 is 14 residues. The germline CDR1 and CDR2 sequences are MNHEY and SVGAGI. Trimming pared 8 bases from V and 2 bases from J, leaving 13 bases between. CDR3 residues: CASQAGGGNQPQHF. The CDR3, as DNA: TGTGCCAGCCAGGCGGGGGGCGGCAATCAGCCCCAGCATTTT.

The rearrangement links TRBV7-9 to TRBJ1-2, with 7 bases aligning to TRBD1. The CDR3 loop spans 13 amino acids. J lost 2 bases, V lost 11 bases, and 8 bases had no gene match. Per germline, CDR1 SEHNR and CDR2 FQNEAQ (reference sequence). CDR3 sequence (DNA): TGTGCCGGGTCGGGAGGGGGCAACTATGGCTACACCTTC. Translating it yields CAGSGGGNYGYTF.

V is TRBV19 and J is TRBJ2-1, with D possibly being TRBD1 (5 bases). V was clipped by 9 bases and J by 5 bases, with 11 bases between them. The CDR3 totals 12 residues. Looked up from germline, CDR1 is LNHDA and CDR2 is SQIVND (reference sequence). As DNA, the CDR3 is TGTGCCAGCCAGGGTGGTCACAATGAGCAGTTCTTC. Protein product: CASQGGHNEQFF.

This clone was detected a few times. The CDR3 coding sequence is TGTGCCAGCAGTCGGGTCGATACGCAGTATTTT. It yields the protein CASSRVDTQYF. The chain joins TRBV2 to TRBJ2-3, with D unresolved. Trimming cost V 5 bases and J 6 bases, with 6 bases left between them. CDR1 is SNHLY, CDR2 FYNNEI, per germline. The CDR3 consists of 11 residues. Using reference TRBV2 and TRBJ2-3 for the parts outside the CDR3, the full variable domain is EPEVTQTPSHQVTQMGQEVILRCVPISNHLYFYWYRQILGQKVEFLVSFYNNEISEKSEIFDDQFSVERPDGSNFTLKIRSTKLEDSAMYFCASSRVDTQYFGPGTRLTVL.

This clone has only one observation. The CDR3 here is CASSDPGRGGELFF. The CDR3 nucleotides read TGTGCCAGCAGTGACCCCGGCCGGGGCGGGGAGCTGTTTTTT. The gene calls are TRBV6-4 and TRBJ2-2, with D maybe TRBD2 (5 bases). Trimming pared 2 bases from V and 7 bases from J, leaving 11 bases between. The CDR3 runs to 14 residues. Germline values: CDR1 MRHNA, CDR2 SNTAGT.